The clone carrying this TCR beta chain turned up a few times. The antigen remains undetermined. This entry is derived from a study of post-analysis software for immune sequencing data. Study context: Clinical courses comprised relapsing-remitting, secondary progressive and progressive-relapsing multiple sclerosis.

Included in the TCR beta cDNA libraries were unique molecular identifiers. TCRdb itself ran the PCR reads through MiXCR, one entry per CDR3 protein. The table shows roughly 430,000 distinct CDR3 sequences, with roughly 40% occurring only once. Regarding the study as a whole: F measure clustering grouped samples strongly by preparation batch.

This TCR derives from a girl aged 2-10 years with multiple sclerosis. Sequenced material: blood.

CDR3 in amino acids: CASRRADFYEQYF. The DNA of the CDR3 is TGCGCCAGCCGACGGGCGGATTTCTACGAGCAGTACTTC. V gene TRBV5-1 combines with J gene TRBJ2-7; D ambiguous. The CDR3 totals 13 residues. Germline loops: CDR1 SGHRS, CDR2 YFSETQ. Trimming left V 7 bases short and J 3 bases short, with 14 bases between.